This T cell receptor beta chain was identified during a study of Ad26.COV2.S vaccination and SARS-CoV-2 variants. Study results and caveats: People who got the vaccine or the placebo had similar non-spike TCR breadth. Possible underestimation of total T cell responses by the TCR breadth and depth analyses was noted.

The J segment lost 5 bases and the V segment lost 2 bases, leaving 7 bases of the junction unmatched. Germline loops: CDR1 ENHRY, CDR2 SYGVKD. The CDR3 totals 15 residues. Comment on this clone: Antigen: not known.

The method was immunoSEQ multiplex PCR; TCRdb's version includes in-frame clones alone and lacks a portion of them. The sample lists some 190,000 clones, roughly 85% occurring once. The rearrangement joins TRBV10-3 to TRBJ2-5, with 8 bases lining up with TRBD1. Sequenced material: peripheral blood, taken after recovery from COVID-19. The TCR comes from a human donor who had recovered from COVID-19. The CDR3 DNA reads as TGTGCCATCAGTGAGGGGCAGGGGGCGAGGGAGACCCAGTACTTC. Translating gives CAISEGQGARETQYF.